This passage covers 18 T cell receptor beta chains from one sample sequenced in a study of blood T cell repertoires in COVID-19 (dated by TCRdb to 2020 to 2022). The library was built by means of the immunoSEQ multiplex PCR assay. TCRdb provides this immuneACCESS table in a form limited to in-frame rearrangements. Some clones are lacking; in checked studies, under half of them reflect an unresolved V gene, and why the rest are absent is not known. A total of roughly 150,000 clones appear in this sample, under 85% of them only once. The biggest ten clones account for over 10% of the sample. Sequenced material: peripheral blood. These receptors were obtained from a man aged 70 or older who had recovered from COVID-19.

V and J are TRBV7-3 and TRBJ1-1, with D hard to call. V lost 0 bases, J lost 5 bases, and 7 bases lay in between. The length of the CDR3 is 13 residues. Germline V CDR1 and CDR2: SGHTA, FQGTGA. DNA of the CDR3: TGTGCCAGCAGCTTAACACACGCAACTGAAGCTTTCTTT. Translating it yields CASSLTHATEAFF.

This chain links TRBV5-1 with TRBJ2-1, with D possibly matching TRBD1 (6 bases). This CDR3 is built from 14 residues. V gave up 4 bases and J gave up 8 bases, with 16 bases separating them. Germline loops: CDR1 SGHRS, CDR2 YFSETQ. The CDR3 region is CASSQQGPGDEQFF. DNA for the CDR3: TGCGCCAGCAGCCAACAGGGTCCAGGGGATGAGCAGTTCTTC.

The V and J genes are TRBV6-6 and TRBJ2-2; perhaps TRBD2 as D (6 bases). The CDR3 sequence is 12 residues long. The V gene's germline CDR1 is MNHNY and CDR2 SVGAGI (reference sequence). Trimming left V 10 bases short and J 8 bases short, with 14 bases between. The CDR3 nucleotides are TGTGCCACCTCCGGAGGGACGGGGGAGCTGTTTTTT. Protein product: CATSGGTGELFF.

This sequence joins TRBV14 and TRBJ2-3; 7 bases match TRBD2. The CDR3 is 19 amino acids. Germline V gene data show CDR1 as SGHDN and CDR2 as FVKESK. Germline trimming cut 0 bases from V and 0 bases from J; bases unmatched to any gene: 12. The CDR3 spells CASSQDHGRPLRSTDTQYF. The CDR3 region has the DNA TGTGCCAGCAGCCAAGATCACGGGAGGCCGCTCAGGAGCACAGATACGCAGTATTTT.

V usage is TRBV7-9 and J usage is TRBJ2-5, with 11 bases fitting TRBD2. This CDR3 has 16 amino acids. V was pared by 5 bases and J by 2 bases, with 7 bases of the junction left unmatched. Per germline, CDR1 SEHNR and CDR2 FQNEAQ (reference sequence). The CDR3 is CASSPGTSGNQETQYF. CDR3 DNA: TGTGCCAGCAGCCCCGGGACTAGCGGAAATCAAGAGACCCAGTACTTC.

This clone has only one observation. The chain uses TRBV7-6 and TRBJ2-7; a possible D gene is TRBD1 (5 bases). Trimming shortened V by 2 bases and J by 7 bases, and 12 bases separated the two germline ends. CDR3 size: 13 residues. Germline V CDR1 and CDR2: SGHVS, FNYEAQ. As DNA, the CDR3 is TGTGCCAGCAGCTTACAGGGATTGGGGGAGCAGTACTTC. Protein product: CASSLQGLGEQYF.

The CDR3 DNA sequence: TGTGCCAGCAGCCAGGGGGGACTAGCGGGTGGGAATGAGCAGTTCTTC. Its protein is CASSQGGLAGGNEQFF. V is TRBV3-1 (or the pseudogene TRBV3-2) and J is TRBJ2-1; 12 bases are shared with TRBD2. With V trimmed by 3 bases and J by 7 bases, 7 bases remained unmatched. The CDR3 extends over 16 amino acids. From germline, CDR1 is LGHDT and CDR2 YNNKEL (reference sequence).

This chain uses TRBV19 with TRBJ1-2, with 9 positions matching TRBD1. This CDR3 comprises 15 residues. CDR1 and CDR2 (germline): LNHDA, SQIVND (reference sequence). Unmatched junction bases numbered 8, after V lost 5 bases and J lost 4 bases. The CDR3 loop is CASSPITGGTYGYTF. The CDR3 DNA is TGTGCCAGTAGTCCAATCACAGGGGGCACCTATGGCTACACCTTC.

This clone appeared a single time. The chain carries TRBV5-1 and TRBJ2-1; TRBD2 matches 9 bases. Germline CDR1 and CDR2: SGHRS and YFSETQ. Losses at the gene ends were 0 bases for V and 9 bases for J; bases not matched to a gene: 7. CDR3 length equals 15 residues. CDR3 region: CASSLVASGKGEQFF. For the CDR3, the DNA is TGCGCCAGCAGCTTGGTGGCTAGCGGGAAGGGTGAGCAGTTCTTC.

The table lists this clone with a few counts. The chain is built from TRBV5-1 and TRBJ2-2; TRBD2 matches at 8 bases. Trimming took 0 bases from V and 3 from J; bases not matched to a gene: 1. The V gene's germline CDR1 is SGHRS and CDR2 YFSETQ. This CDR3 contains 15 residues. The CDR3 protein is CASSLASGYTGELFF. In DNA, the CDR3 is TGCGCCAGCAGCTTGGCTAGCGGGTACACCGGGGAGCTGTTTTTT.

This clone appeared a few times. The V gene is TRBV19, the J gene TRBJ2-7, with D perhaps matching TRBD1 (6 bases). There are 15 residues in the CDR3. Trimming took off 4 bases at V and 4 bases at J, with 17 bases between the two ends. The germline V gene encodes CDR1 LNHDA and CDR2 SQIVND (reference sequence). The DNA for the CDR3 is TGTGCCAGTAGTACCCAACCCAGGGGAGCTTACGAGCAGTACTTC. Translating gives CASSTQPRGAYEQYF.

This clone has only a few counts. As DNA, the CDR3 is TGCGCCAGCAGCACCGGGACAGCCAATCAGCCCCAGCATTTT. Its protein product is CASSTGTANQPQHF. The chain is built from TRBV5-1 and TRBJ1-5, with 7 bases aligning to TRBD1. CDR1 SGHRS and CDR2 YFSETQ come from the germline V gene. Unmatched junction bases numbered 4, after V lost 4 bases and J lost 3 bases. The CDR3 covers 14 residues.

This clone was counted only a few times. This chain uses TRBV9 with TRBJ1-1, with a weak D call TRBD1 (6 bases). Germline loops: CDR1 SGDLS, CDR2 YYNGEE. This CDR3 has 17 residues. Trimming shortened V by 0 bases and J by 0 bases, and 15 bases separated the two germline ends. The CDR3, as DNA: TGTGCCAGCAGCGTAGCTACCCTGGACAGCTTGAACACTGAAGCTTTCTTT. Protein product: CASSVATLDSLNTEAFF. The whole variable domain, remainder taken from reference TRBV9 and TRBJ1-1, is DSGVTQTPKHLITATGQRVTLRCSPRSGDLSVYWYQQSLDQGLQFLIQYYNGEERAKGNILERFSAQQFPDLHSELNLSSLELGDSALYFCASSVATLDSLNTEAFFGQGTRLTVV.

In this sample, this clone turned up a few times. V usage is TRBV7-2 and J usage is TRBJ1-4; possible D gene TRBD1, 5 bases. Trimming took off 1 base at V and 0 bases at J, with 6 bases between the two ends. The germline gives CDR1 SGHTA, CDR2 FQGNSA. The CDR3 covers 15 residues. The CDR3 DNA follows: TGTGCCAGCAGCTTAGGGACAACAACTAATGAAAAACTGTTTTTT. Its translation is CASSLGTTTNEKLFF.

The chain joins TRBV5-4 to TRBJ2-7, with TRBD2 matching 8 bases. Germline V gene data show CDR1 as SGHNT and CDR2 as YYREEE (reference sequence). The ends lost 2 bases at V and 7 bases at J; junction bases unmatched: 8. This CDR3 contains 14 residues. In DNA form, the CDR3 reads TGTGCCAGCAGCTTTGACCCTTTAGCGGGAGAGCAGTACTTC. It codes for CASSFDPLAGEQYF. Looking up the rest from reference TRBV5-4 and TRBJ2-7 gives the full variable domain: ETGVTQSPTHLIKTRGQQVTLRCSSQSGHNTVSWYQQALGQGPQFIFQYYREEENGRGNFPPRFSGLQFPNYSSELNVNALELDDSALYLCASSFDPLAGEQYFGPGTRLTVT.

V usage is TRBV6-5 and J usage is TRBJ2-7; 9 bases agree with TRBD1. The CDR3 is 14 residues long. The J segment lost 4 bases and the V segment lost 7 bases, leaving 8 bases of the junction unmatched. Germline assignment: CDR1 MNHEY and CDR2 SVGAGI. The CDR3: CASISGTGWYEQYF. The CDR3 DNA sequence: TGTGCCAGCATCTCCGGGACAGGGTGGTACGAGCAGTACTTC.

This chain links TRBV3-1 (or the pseudogene TRBV3-2) with TRBJ1-2; 7 nucleotides match TRBD1. V lost 0 bases, J lost 3 bases, and 1 base stayed unmatched. CDR1 LGHDT and CDR2 YNNKEL come from the germline V gene (reference sequence). This CDR3 spans 14 amino acids. Here the CDR3 DNA reads TGTGCCAGCAGCCAAGAAGACAGGGACTATGGCTACACCTTC. Amino acid sequence: CASSQEDRDYGYTF.

The chain recombines TRBV5-1 with TRBJ1-4; 8 nucleotides agree with TRBD1. The CDR3 is 14 residues long. CDR1 is SGHRS, CDR2 YFSETQ, per germline. The trim removed 0 bases at V and 8 bases at J, leaving 3 bases unmatched. The CDR3 DNA reads as TGCGCCAGCAGCTTGGAGCCAGGGGGCGAAAAACTGTTTTTT. Its protein product is CASSLEPGGEKLFF.